This TCR beta chain was captured in a study of coeliac disease. Study background: Each coeliac patient was active, refractory type I, or diet-controlled. Without high-resolution HLA typing, biased TRBV7-2 usage was examined as a proof of principle.

Some clones are missing from TCRdb's copy, which holds only in-frame ones; the method was immunoSEQ multiplex PCR. The sample holds 4,000 to 6,000 clones; 62% are singletons and the top ten take around 11%. Study-wide results and limits: Known gliadin-specific TRB sequences: about 55% of the 18 coeliac samples, only 1 of 6 controls.

Germline-derived CDR1 and CDR2 are SGHNT and YYREEE (reference sequence). V was trimmed by 2 bases and J by 8 bases, leaving 6 bases between them. The CDR3 is 11 residues long. This clone was recorded only once. The antigen remains undetermined. Material: lamina propria lymphocytes from the gut. This TCR was sampled from a woman between 65 and 79 years old with celiac disease. The J gene is TRBJ2-3, the V gene TRBV5-4, with D possibly TRBD1 on 6 matching bases. This chain's CDR3 is CASSFRGTQYF. In DNA, the CDR3 is TGTGCCAGCAGCTTCAGGGGTACGCAGTATTTT.